The sequence of this T cell receptor beta chain was determined in a study of shared clonotypes between healthy human individuals. Only CD45RO-negative cells positively selected for CCR7 counted as naive CD8 cells, so terminally differentiated effector memory CD45RA+ cells were excluded. The protocol was immunoSEQ multiplex PCR, while the TCRdb copy is restricted to in-frame clones and leaves out a portion. Here the sample spans approximately 2,200,000 clones, about 92% being singletons. The sequence derives from a man younger than 30 in good health. Some clones in this sample may be carry-over from other donors' samples. The sample comprised naive CD8+ T cells from PBMCs.

CDR3: CASSPGTDNEKLFF. DNA of the CDR3: TGTGCCAGCAGCCCGGGGACAGATAATGAAAAACTGTTTTTT. The chain is built from TRBV9 and TRBJ1-4; 7 positions agree with TRBD1. This CDR3 has 14 residues. Germline V gene data show CDR1 as SGDLS and CDR2 as YYNGEE. The trim removed 4 bases at V and 4 bases at J, leaving 4 bases unmatched.